A selection of T cell receptor beta chains follows, all from one sample in a study of blood T cell repertoires in COVID-19. The repertoire was sequenced with immunoSEQ multiplex PCR; TCRdb's copy has only in-frame clones and lacks some. Of some 120,000 clones listed, 65% to 90% are singletons. The sequenced sample consisted of peripheral blood. These receptors all stem from a human donor in a cohort sampled during active COVID-19. Both conserved end residues are part of each CDR3. The order of the fields is J gene, clone size, V gene, D gene, CDR3 DNA, CDR3 protein. A D gene is named only where the DNA matches it firmly. Clone size is shown for a subset of rows, as once, few, many or a class of expanded clone.

TRBJ1-4,NA,TRBV6-5,NA,TGTGCCAGTCAGTGGGGACTAGGGGCGAATGAAAAACTGTTTTTT,CASQWGLGANEKLFF
TRBJ1-1,NA,TRBV12-3/TRBV12-4,NA,TGTGCCAGCAAATCCACAGGGTTCACTGAAGCTTTCTTT,CASKSTGFTEAFF
TRBJ2-3,few,TRBV5-1,TRBD1,TGCGCCAGCAGCTCGGGGACAGGGGGCTCAGATACGCAGTATTTT,CASSSGTGGSDTQYF
TRBJ1-5,many,TRBV6-2/TRBV6-3,NA,TGTGCCAGCAGTTACGAGAACAGGGATCAGCCCCAGCATTTT,CASSYENRDQPQHF
TRBJ2-1,NA,TRBV7-8,TRBD2,TGTGCCAGCAGCTTAGCGCACCGGACTAGCGGTAACAATGAGCAGTTCTTC,CASSLAHRTSGNNEQFF
TRBJ2-5,NA,TRBV5-4,TRBD1,TGTGCCAGCAGCTTCAAAGACAGGGGAGAGACCCAGTACTTC,CASSFKDRGETQYF
TRBJ2-1,NA,TRBV11-2,TRBD2,TGTGCCAGCAGCTTAGGTGTGGGGACTAGCGGGGGACTGATAAATGAGCAGTTCTTC,CASSLGVGTSGGLINEQFF
TRBJ2-1,NA,TRBV7-8,NA,TGTGCCAGCAGCTCGGGGGGCGGGGGCTATTACAATGAGCAGTTCTTC,CASSSGGGGYYNEQFF
TRBJ2-5,few,TRBV29-1,TRBD2,TGCAGCGCAGCTCCGGGACTAGCGGGCTACGGGACCCAGTACTTC,CSAAPGLAGYGTQYF
TRBJ2-5,once,TRBV5-8,TRBD2,TGTGCCAGCAGCTTTGCGGGGGGCCCTCAAGAGACCCAGTACTTC,CASSFAGGPQETQYF
TRBJ1-2,NA,TRBV28,NA,TGTGCCAGCAGTCCCGGGGGAGGGGACCTAACATTCTATGGCTACACCTTC,CASSPGGGDLTFYGYTF
TRBJ2-7,NA,TRBV9,TRBD2,TGTGCCAGCAGCTTGAGCGGGGGGGCTTTCTACGAGCAGTACTTC,CASSLSGGAFYEQYF
TRBJ2-3,many,TRBV7-2,TRBD2,TGTGCCAGCAGCTTAGACATGGGACTAGCAGCAGATACGCAGTATTTT,CASSLDMGLAADTQYF
TRBJ2-2,NA,TRBV6-2/TRBV6-3,TRBD1,TGTGCCAGCAGCCGACCGGGACAGCTGAACACCGGGGAGCTGTTTTTT,CASSRPGQLNTGELFF
TRBJ2-1,once,TRBV11-2,NA,TGTGCCAGCAGCCCCGGGGCCGGACCGGGGGATGAGCAGTTCTTC,CASSPGAGPGDEQFF
TRBJ2-3,NA,TRBV19,TRBD1,TGTGCCAGTAGTATCTTAGGGGGCAGCAGCACAGATACGCAGTATTTT,CASSILGGSSTDTQYF
TRBJ2-7,NA,TRBV5-1,NA,TGCGCCAGCAGCTTGGCTGGGCTACTCGCCGAGCAGTACTTC,CASSLAGLLAEQYF
TRBJ1-2,NA,TRBV4-1,NA,TGCGCCAGCAGCCAAGATGCTGGGACACGGGGGGCCTATGGCTACACCTTC,CASSQDAGTRGAYGYTF
TRBJ2-1,NA,TRBV28,TRBD2,TGTGCCAGCAGTTTAAGGACTAGTTACTACAATGAGCAGTTCTTC,CASSLRTSYYNEQFF
TRBJ2-5,NA,TRBV7-7,TRBD2,TGTGCCAGCAGCTTAGCTCTATCGGGGGGGCAAGAGACCCAGTACTTC,CASSLALSGGQETQYF
TRBJ2-1,NA,TRBV5-8,TRBD1,TGTGCCAGCAGAACCGGGACAGGGGTGGACAATGAGCAGTTCTTC,CASRTGTGVDNEQFF
TRBJ1-4,NA,TRBV7-2,TRBD1,TGTGCCAGCAGCCTAGGCCCCGACAGGGGGCTCGAAAAACTGTTTTTT,CASSLGPDRGLEKLFF
TRBJ2-1,NA,TRBV27,NA,TGTGCCAGCAGTCTTCTTCGGGCCTACAATGAGCAGTTCTTC,CASSLLRAYNEQFF
TRBJ2-3,NA,TRBV6-1,NA,TGTGCCAGCAGTGAAGCGCTTCAGGCAGGTTTCACAGATACGCAGTATTTT,CASSEALQAGFTDTQYF
TRBJ2-1,NA,TRBV27,TRBD2,TGTGCCAGCAGTACACCTAGCGGGGGACAGGTTAGGAATGAGCAGTTCTTC,CASSTPSGGQVRNEQFF
TRBJ1-2,NA,TRBV13,NA,TGTGCCAGCAGCCGGACCCCCGGGGACTATGGCTACACCTTC,CASSRTPGDYGYTF
TRBJ1-4,NA,TRBV2,TRBD1,TGTGCCAACCGGGACAGGGGTTTCGAACTGTTTTTT,CANRDRGFELFF
TRBJ1-2,few,TRBV10-1,TRBD1,TGCGCCAGCAGCGTCGGGGACAGGCTCACCTTC,CASSVGDRLTF
TRBJ2-7,NA,TRBV5-1,TRBD1,TGCGCCAGCAGCACGCCGGGACAGGGAACCTACGAGCAGTACTTC,CASSTPGQGTYEQYF
TRBJ2-2,NA,TRBV5-1,TRBD1,TGCGCCAGCACCCCCCCAGGACAGGCGAACGGGGAGCTGTTTTTT,CASTPPGQANGELFF
TRBJ1-4,NA,TRBV29-1,NA,TGCAGCGCCCTCACGTTAGGGGGTGAAAAACTGTTTTTT,CSALTLGGEKLFF
TRBJ2-7,once,TRBV12-5,TRBD1,TGTGCTAGTGGTTTGGTACCAACGATCCGGGACAGGGGCTCCTACGAGCAGTACTTC,CASGLVPTIRDRGSYEQYF
TRBJ2-7,few,TRBV6-5,NA,TGTGCCAGCACAGGGGATCCCTCCTACGAGCAGTACTTC,CASTGDPSYEQYF
TRBJ2-2,NA,TRBV5-1,TRBD1,TGCGCCAGCAGCACGGGACAGAGCATGGCCGGGGAGCTGTTTTTT,CASSTGQSMAGELFF
TRBJ2-7,NA,TRBV4-1,NA,TGCGCCAGCAGCCAGGGTGTTGGGCAATACGAGCAGTACTTC,CASSQGVGQYEQYF
TRBJ1-5,NA,TRBV7-2,TRBD1,TGTGCCAGCAGCCAGAGACAGGGTGTTGATCAGCCCCAGCATTTT,CASSQRQGVDQPQHF
TRBJ1-1,NA,TRBV7-2,NA,TGTGCCAGCAGCTTTAGGAACACTGAAGCTTTCTTT,CASSFRNTEAFF
TRBJ2-5,NA,TRBV27,NA,TGTGCCAGCAGTTTAGGGGCCAGGGTTTTGGAGACCCAGTACTTC,CASSLGARVLETQYF
TRBJ1-6,NA,TRBV20-1,NA,TGCAGTGCTAGTTCCGGGAATTCACCCCTCCACTTT,CSASSGNSPLHF
TRBJ2-7,once,TRBV13,TRBD1,TGTGCCAGCAGCTTGGGGACAGGGGGCCCATACGAGCAGTACTTC,CASSLGTGGPYEQYF